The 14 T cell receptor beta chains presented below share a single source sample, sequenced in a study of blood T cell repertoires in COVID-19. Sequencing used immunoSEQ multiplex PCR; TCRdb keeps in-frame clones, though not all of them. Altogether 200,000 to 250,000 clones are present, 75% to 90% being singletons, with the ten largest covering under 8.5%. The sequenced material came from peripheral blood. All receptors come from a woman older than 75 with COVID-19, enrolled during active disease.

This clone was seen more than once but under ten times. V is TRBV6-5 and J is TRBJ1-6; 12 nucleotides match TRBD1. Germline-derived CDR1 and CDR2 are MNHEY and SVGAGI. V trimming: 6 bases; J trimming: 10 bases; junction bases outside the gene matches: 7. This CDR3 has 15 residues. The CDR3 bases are TGTGCCAGCAGCGATGCCGGGACAGGGGGCTCACCCCTCCACTTT. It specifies CASSDAGTGGSPLHF.

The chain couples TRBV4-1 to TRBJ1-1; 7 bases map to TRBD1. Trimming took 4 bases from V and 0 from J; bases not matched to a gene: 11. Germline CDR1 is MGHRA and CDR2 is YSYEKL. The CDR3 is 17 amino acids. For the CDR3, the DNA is TGCGCCAGCAGCCGGACACAGGGGAAGGCTATGAACACTGAAGCTTTCTTT. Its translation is CASSRTQGKAMNTEAFF.

In nucleotides, the CDR3 is TGCGCCAGCAGCGGCGAGACAGGGGACACTGAAGCTTTCTTT. This sequence encodes CASSGETGDTEAFF. The rearrangement links TRBV5-1 to TRBJ1-1, with 8 positions matching TRBD1. V lost 4 bases, J lost 3 bases, and 5 bases stayed unmatched. CDR1 is SGHRS and CDR2 is YFSETQ in the germline V gene. CDR3 length: 14 amino acids.

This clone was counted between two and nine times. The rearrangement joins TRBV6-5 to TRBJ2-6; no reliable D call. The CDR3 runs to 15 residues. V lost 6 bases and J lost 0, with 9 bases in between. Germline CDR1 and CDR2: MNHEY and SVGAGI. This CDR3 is CASRGESSGANVLTF. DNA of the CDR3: TGTGCCAGCAGGGGCGAGAGCTCTGGGGCCAACGTCCTGACTTTC.

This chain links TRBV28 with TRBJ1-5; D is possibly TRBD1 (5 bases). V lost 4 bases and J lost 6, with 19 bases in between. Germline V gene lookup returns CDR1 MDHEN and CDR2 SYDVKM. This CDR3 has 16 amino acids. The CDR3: CASSWGSGDRRQPQHF. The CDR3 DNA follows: TGTGCCAGCAGTTGGGGGTCGGGAGACAGACGTCAGCCCCAGCATTTT.

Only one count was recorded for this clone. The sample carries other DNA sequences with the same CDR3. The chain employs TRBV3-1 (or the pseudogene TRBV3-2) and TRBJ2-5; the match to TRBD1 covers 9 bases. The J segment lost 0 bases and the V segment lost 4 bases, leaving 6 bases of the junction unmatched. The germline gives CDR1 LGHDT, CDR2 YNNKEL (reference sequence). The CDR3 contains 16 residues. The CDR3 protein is CASSPHGTGNQETQYF. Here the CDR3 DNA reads TGTGCCAGCAGCCCACATGGGACAGGGAACCAAGAGACCCAGTACTTC.

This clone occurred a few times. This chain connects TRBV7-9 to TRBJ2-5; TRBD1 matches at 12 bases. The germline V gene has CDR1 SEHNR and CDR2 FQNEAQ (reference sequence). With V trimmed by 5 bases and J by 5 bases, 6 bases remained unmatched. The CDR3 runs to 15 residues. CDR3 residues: CASSGGQGAHETQYF. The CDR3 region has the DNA TGTGCCAGCAGCGGGGGACAGGGGGCGCACGAGACCCAGTACTTC.

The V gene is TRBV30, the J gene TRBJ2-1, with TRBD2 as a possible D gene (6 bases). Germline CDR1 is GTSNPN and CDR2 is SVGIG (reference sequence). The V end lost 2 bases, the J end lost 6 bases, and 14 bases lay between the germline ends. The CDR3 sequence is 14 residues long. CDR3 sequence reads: CAWSKWGLLNEQFF. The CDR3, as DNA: TGTGCCTGGAGTAAATGGGGACTTCTCAATGAGCAGTTCTTC.

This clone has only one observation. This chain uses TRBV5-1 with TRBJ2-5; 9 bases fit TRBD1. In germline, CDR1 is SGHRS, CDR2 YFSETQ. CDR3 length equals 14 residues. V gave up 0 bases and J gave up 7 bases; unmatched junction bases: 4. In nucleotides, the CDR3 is TGCGCCAGCAGCTTGGGACAGGGGGACGGGACCCAGTACTTC. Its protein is CASSLGQGDGTQYF.

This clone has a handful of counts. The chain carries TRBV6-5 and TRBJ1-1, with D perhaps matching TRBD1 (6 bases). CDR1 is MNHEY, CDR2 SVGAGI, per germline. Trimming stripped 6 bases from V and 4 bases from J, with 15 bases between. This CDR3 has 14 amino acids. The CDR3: CASRRQAKGTEAFF. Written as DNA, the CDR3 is TGTGCCAGCAGGCGACAGGCGAAGGGCACTGAAGCTTTCTTT.

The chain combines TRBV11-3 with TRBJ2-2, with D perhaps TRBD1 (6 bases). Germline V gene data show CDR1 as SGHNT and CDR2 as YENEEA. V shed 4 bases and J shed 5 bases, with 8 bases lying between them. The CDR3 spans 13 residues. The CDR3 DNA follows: TGTGCCAGCAGCTCCGGACAGACCGGGGAGCTGTTTTTT. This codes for CASSSGQTGELFF. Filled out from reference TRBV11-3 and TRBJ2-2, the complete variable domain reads EAGVVQSPRYKIIEKKQPVAFWCNPISGHNTLYWYLQNLGQGPELLIRYENEEAVDDSQLPKDRFSAERLKGVDSTLKIQPAELGDSAVYLCASSSGQTGELFFGEGSRLTVL.

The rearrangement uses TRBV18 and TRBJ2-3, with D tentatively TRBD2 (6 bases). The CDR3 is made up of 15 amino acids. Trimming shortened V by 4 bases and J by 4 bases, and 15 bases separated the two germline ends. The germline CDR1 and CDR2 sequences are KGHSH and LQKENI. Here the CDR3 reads CASSQGLPSADTQYF. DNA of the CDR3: TGTGCCAGCTCACAGGGACTGCCGTCGGCAGATACGCAGTATTTT.

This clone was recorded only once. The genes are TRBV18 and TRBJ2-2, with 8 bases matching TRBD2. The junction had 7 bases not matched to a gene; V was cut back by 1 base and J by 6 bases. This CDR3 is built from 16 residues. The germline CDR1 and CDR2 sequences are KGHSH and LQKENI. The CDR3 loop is CASSPQPAGVAGELFF. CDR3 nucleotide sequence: TGTGCCAGCTCACCACAGCCAGCGGGAGTCGCCGGGGAGCTGTTTTTT.

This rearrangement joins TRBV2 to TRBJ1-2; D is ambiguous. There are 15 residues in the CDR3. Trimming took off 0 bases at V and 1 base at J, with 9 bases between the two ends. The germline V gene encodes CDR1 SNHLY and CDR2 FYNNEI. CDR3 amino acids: CASSEAGSRNYGYTF. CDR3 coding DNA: TGTGCCAGCAGTGAAGCGGGGAGCCGTAACTATGGCTACACCTTC.